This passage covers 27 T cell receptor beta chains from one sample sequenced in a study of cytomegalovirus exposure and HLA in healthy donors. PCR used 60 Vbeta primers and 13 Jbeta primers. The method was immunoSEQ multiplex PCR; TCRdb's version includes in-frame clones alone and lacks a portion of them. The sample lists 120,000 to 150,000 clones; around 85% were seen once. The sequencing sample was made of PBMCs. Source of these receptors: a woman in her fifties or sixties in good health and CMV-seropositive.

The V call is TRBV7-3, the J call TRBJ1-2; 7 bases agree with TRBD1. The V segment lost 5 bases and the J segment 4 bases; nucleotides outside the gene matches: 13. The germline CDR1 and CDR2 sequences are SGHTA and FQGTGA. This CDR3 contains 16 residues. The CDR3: CASSAAGGSVSYGYTF. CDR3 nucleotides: TGTGCCAGCAGCGCCGCAGGGGGGAGTGTGAGCTATGGCTACACCTTC. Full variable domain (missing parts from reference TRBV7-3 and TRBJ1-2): GAGVSQTPSNKVTEKGKYVELRCDPISGHTALYWYRQSLGQGPEFLIYFQGTGAADDSGLPNDRFFAVRPEGSVSTLKIQRTERGDSAVYLCASSAAGGSVSYGYTFGSGTRLTVV.

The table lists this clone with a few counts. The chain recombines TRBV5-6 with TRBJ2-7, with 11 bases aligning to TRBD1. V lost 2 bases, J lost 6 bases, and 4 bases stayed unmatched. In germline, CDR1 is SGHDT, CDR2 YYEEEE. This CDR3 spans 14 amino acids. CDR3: CASSFRDRGSEQYF. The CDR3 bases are TGTGCCAGCAGCTTCCGGGACAGGGGGAGCGAGCAGTACTTC.

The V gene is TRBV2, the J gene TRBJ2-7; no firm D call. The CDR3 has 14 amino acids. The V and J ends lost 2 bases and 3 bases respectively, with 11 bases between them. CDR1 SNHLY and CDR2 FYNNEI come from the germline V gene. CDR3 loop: CASSERRGDYEQYF. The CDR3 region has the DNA TGTGCCAGCAGTGAACGGCGAGGAGACTACGAGCAGTACTTC. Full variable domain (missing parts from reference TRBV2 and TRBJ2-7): EPEVTQTPSHQVTQMGQEVILRCVPISNHLYFYWYRQILGQKVEFLVSFYNNEISEKSEIFDDQFSVERPDGSNFTLKIRSTKLEDSAMYFCASSERRGDYEQYFGPGTRLTVT.

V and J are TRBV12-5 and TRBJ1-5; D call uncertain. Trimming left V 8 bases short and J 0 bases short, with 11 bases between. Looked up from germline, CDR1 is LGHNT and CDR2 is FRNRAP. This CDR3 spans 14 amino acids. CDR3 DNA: TGTGCTAGTTCGACTTCCTATAGCAATCAGCCCCAGCATTTT. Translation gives CASSTSYSNQPQHF.

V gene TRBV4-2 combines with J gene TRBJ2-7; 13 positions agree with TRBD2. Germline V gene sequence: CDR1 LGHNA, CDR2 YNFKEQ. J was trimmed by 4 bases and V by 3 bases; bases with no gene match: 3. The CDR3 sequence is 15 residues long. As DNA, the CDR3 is TGTGCCAGCAGCCAGGGGACTAGCGGGGAGTACGAGCAGTACTTC. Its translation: CASSQGTSGEYEQYF.

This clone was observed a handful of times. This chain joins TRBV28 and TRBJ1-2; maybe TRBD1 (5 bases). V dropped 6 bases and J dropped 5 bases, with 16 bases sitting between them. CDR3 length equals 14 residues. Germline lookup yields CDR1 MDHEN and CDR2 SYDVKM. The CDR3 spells CASRGGDLYYGYTF. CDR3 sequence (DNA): TGTGCCAGCAGGGGCGGGGACCTCTATTATGGCTACACCTTC.

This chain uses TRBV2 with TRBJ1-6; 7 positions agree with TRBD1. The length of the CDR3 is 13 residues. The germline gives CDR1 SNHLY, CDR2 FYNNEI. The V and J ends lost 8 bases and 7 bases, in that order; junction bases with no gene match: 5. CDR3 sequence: CASSGQQNSPLHF. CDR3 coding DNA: TGTGCCAGCTCGGGACAGCAAAATTCACCCCTCCACTTT.

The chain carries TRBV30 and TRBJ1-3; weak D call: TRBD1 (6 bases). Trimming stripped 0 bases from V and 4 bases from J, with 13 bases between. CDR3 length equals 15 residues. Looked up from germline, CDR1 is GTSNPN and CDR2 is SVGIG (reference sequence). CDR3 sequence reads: CAWSVPIQGGNTIYF. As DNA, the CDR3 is TGTGCCTGGAGTGTACCAATACAGGGAGGAAACACCATATATTTT.

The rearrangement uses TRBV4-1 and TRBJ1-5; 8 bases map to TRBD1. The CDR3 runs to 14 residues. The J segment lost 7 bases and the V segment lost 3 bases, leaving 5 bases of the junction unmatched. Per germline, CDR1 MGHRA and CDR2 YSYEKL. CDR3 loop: CASSQTGEAQPQHF. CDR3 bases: TGCGCCAGCAGCCAGACAGGGGAAGCCCAGCCCCAGCATTTT.

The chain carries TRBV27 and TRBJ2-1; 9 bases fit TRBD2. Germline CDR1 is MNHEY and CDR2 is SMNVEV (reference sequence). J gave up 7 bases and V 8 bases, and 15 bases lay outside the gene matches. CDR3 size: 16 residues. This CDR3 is CASQLGGGAEPNEQFF. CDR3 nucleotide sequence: TGTGCCAGCCAGTTGGGCGGGGGGGCAGAACCTAATGAGCAGTTCTTC.

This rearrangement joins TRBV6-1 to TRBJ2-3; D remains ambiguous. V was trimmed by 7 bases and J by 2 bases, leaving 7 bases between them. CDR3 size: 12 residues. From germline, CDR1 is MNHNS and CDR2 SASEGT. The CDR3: CASTVHTDTQYF. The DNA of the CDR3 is TGTGCCAGCACGGTCCACACAGATACGCAGTATTTT.

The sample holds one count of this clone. CDR3 nucleotides: TGTGCCAGCAGCCAGGGCGTGGACTCTGGAAACACCATATATTTT. Translated, it gives CASSQGVDSGNTIYF. The V and J genes are TRBV9 and TRBJ1-3, with D perhaps matching TRBD1 (5 bases). Germline assignment: CDR1 SGDLS and CDR2 YYNGEE. V gave up 4 bases and J gave up 0 bases, with 11 bases separating them. The CDR3 has 15 amino acids.

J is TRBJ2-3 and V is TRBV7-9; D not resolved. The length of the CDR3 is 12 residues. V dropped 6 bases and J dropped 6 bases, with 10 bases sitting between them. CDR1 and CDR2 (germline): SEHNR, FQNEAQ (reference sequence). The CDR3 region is CASRGVRDTQYF. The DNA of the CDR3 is TGTGCCAGCAGGGGTGTGCGGGATACGCAGTATTTT.

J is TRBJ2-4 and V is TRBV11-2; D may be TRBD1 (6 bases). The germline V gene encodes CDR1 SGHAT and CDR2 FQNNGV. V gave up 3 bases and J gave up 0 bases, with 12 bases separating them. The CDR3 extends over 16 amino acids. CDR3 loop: CASSFLGGLAKNIQYF. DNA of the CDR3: TGTGCCAGCAGCTTCCTAGGGGGTTTAGCCAAAAACATTCAGTACTTC.

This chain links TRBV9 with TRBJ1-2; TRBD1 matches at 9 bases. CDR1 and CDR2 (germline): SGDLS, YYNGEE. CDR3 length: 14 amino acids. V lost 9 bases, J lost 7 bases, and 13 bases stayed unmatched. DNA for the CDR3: TGTGCCACGACCCCGGGACAGGGCCTTAGTGGCTACACCTTC. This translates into CATTPGQGLSGYTF.

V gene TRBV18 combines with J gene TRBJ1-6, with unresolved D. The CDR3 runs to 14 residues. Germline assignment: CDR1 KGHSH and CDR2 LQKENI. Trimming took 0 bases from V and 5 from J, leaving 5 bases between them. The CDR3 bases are TGTGCCAGCTCACCACCGTTTAATAATTCACCCCTCCACTTT. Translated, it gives CASSPPFNNSPLHF.

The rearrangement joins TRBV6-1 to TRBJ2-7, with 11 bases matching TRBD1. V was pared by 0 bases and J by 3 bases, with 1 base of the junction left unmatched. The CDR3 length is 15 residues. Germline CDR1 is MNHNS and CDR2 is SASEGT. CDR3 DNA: TGTGCCAGCAGTGAAGCCGGGACAGGGGGCTACGAGCAGTACTTC. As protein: CASSEAGTGGYEQYF.

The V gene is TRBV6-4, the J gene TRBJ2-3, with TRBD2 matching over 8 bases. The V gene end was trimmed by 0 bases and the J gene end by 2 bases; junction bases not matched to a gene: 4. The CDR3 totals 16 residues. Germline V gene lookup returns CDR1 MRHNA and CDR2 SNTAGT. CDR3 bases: TGTGCCAGCAGTGACTCAGCGGGGGAACCCACAGATACGCAGTATTTT. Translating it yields CASSDSAGEPTDTQYF.

The CDR3 here is CASSEERETQYF. The CDR3 DNA sequence: TGTGCCAGCAGTGAAGAACGGGAGACCCAGTACTTC. V usage is TRBV2 and J usage is TRBJ2-5, with D uncertain. Germline CDR1 is SNHLY and CDR2 is FYNNEI. The ends were cut back, 1 base at V and 5 bases at J, with 5 bases in the middle. This CDR3 has 12 residues.

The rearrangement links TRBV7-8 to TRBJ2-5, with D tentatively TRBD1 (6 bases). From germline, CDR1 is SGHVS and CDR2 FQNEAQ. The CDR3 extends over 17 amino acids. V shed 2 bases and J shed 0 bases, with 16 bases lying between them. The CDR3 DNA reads TGTGCCAGCAGCTTATCGCAGGGGCGAGATTACCAAGAGACCCAGTACTTC. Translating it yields CASSLSQGRDYQETQYF. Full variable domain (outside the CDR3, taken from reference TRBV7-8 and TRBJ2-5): GAGVSQSPRYKVAKRGQDVALRCDPISGHVSLFWYQQALGQGPEFLTYFQNEAQLDKSGLPSDRFFAERPEGSVSTLKIQRTQQEDSAVYLCASSLSQGRDYQETQYFGPGTRLLVL.

Here the CDR3 reads CASLGQSSYGYTF. Written as DNA, the CDR3 is TGTGCCAGCCTCGGACAGTCTTCCTATGGCTACACCTTC. The rearrangement links TRBV2 to TRBJ1-2; possible D gene TRBD1, 6 bases. Germline CDR1 and CDR2: SNHLY and FYNNEI. V was cut by 8 bases and J by 4 bases, with 14 bases left in between. This CDR3 is 13 amino acids long.

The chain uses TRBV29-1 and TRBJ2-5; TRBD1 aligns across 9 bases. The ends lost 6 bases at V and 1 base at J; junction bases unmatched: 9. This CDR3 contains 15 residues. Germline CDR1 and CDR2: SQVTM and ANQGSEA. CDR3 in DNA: TGCAGCGTGGCCCGGGACAGGGTAACCCAAGAGACCCAGTACTTC. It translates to CSVARDRVTQETQYF.

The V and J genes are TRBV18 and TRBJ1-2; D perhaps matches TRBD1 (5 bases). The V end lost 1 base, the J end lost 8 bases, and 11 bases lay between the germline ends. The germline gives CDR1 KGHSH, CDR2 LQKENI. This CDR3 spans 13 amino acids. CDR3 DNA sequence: TGTGCCAGCTCACCACAACACAGGACCGGCTACACCTTC. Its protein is CASSPQHRTGYTF.

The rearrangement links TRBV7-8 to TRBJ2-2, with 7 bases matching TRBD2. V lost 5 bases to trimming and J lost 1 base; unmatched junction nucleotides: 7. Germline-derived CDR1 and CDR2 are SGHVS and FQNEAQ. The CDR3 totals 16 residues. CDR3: CASSPYSSGNTGELFF. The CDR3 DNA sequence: TGTGCCAGCAGCCCGTATTCTAGCGGGAACACCGGGGAGCTGTTTTTT.

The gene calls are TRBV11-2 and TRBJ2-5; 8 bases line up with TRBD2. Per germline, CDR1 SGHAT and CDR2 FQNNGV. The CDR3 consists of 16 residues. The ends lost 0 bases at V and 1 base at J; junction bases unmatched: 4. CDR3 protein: CASSLDRLAGQETQYF. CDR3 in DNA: TGTGCCAGCAGCTTAGATAGGCTAGCGGGCCAAGAGACCCAGTACTTC.

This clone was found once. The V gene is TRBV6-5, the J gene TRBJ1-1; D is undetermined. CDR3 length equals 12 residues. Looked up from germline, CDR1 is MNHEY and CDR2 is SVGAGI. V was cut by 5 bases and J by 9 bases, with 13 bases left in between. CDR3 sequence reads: CASSEREQKAFF. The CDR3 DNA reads TGTGCCAGCAGTGAACGTGAACAGAAAGCTTTCTTT.

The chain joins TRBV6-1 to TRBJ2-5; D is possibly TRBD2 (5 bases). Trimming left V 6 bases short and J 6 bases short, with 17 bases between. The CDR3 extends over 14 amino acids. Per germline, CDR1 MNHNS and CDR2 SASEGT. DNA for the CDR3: TGTGCCAGCAGAGCCCAGATTACGGGGAAGACCCAGTACTTC. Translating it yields CASRAQITGKTQYF.